The rows below give T cell receptor beta chains drawn from one sample of a study of radiotherapy plus CTLA-4 blockade in lung cancer. TCRdb keeps only in-frame clones here, not all; method: immunoSEQ multiplex PCR. The repertoire has tens of thousands of clones, 77% of them found once; the top ten carry roughly 4%. The sequences come from peripheral blood, collected from a patient treated with radiotherapy plus ipilimumab. The receptors originated from a human donor with non-small cell lung cancer who had a partial response to radiotherapy plus ipilimumab. The CDR3 runs from the conserved cysteine through the conserved F or W. D genes are given only for firm matches. Not every row has a clone size; where given, it reads once, few, many or a size class.

j_gene: TRBJ1-1
d_gene: TRBD1
abundance: -
v_gene: TRBV5-4
CDR3aa: CASSSISLTGGPEAFF
CDR3nt: TGTGCCAGCAGCTCGATAAGTCTCACAGGGGGCCCTGAAGCTTTCTTT

j_gene: TRBJ2-1
d_gene: TRBD2
abundance: -
v_gene: TRBV7-9
CDR3aa: CASSSPGGGAHYNEQFF
CDR3nt: TGTGCCAGCAGCTCGCCGGGCGGGGGAGCACACTACAATGAGCAGTTCTTC

j_gene: TRBJ2-5
d_gene: TRBD2
abundance: -
v_gene: TRBV7-2
CDR3aa: CASSLDPSGGVKETQYF
CDR3nt: TGTGCCAGCAGCTTAGATCCTAGCGGGGGAGTTAAAGAGACCCAGTACTTC

j_gene: TRBJ2-1
d_gene: TRBD2
abundance: -
v_gene: TRBV20-1
CDR3aa: CSARSSGGGFF
CDR3nt: TGCAGTGCTAGATCTAGCGGGGGGGGGTTCTTC

j_gene: TRBJ2-3
d_gene: -
abundance: -
v_gene: TRBV19
CDR3aa: CASSIEGADTQYF
CDR3nt: TGTGCCAGTAGTATAGAGGGAGCAGATACGCAGTATTTT

j_gene: TRBJ2-7
d_gene: TRBD1
abundance: -
v_gene: TRBV7-6
CDR3aa: CASSSTGGLYEQYF
CDR3nt: TGTGCCAGCAGCTCGACAGGGGGCCTATACGAGCAGTACTTC

j_gene: TRBJ1-1
d_gene: TRBD1
abundance: once
v_gene: TRBV19
CDR3aa: CASSQNVGQGGRNTEAFF
CDR3nt: TGTGCCAGTAGCCAAAACGTCGGACAGGGAGGCCGGAACACTGAAGCTTTCTTT

j_gene: TRBJ1-4
d_gene: TRBD1
abundance: few
v_gene: TRBV2
CDR3aa: CASRLRGQGVRSNEKLFF
CDR3nt: TGTGCCAGCAGGCTGAGGGGACAGGGGGTACGATCTAATGAAAAACTGTTTTTT

j_gene: TRBJ2-3
d_gene: -
abundance: -
v_gene: TRBV7-6
CDR3aa: CASSKRESTDTQYF
CDR3nt: TGTGCCAGCAGCAAAAGGGAGTCCACAGATACGCAGTATTTT

j_gene: TRBJ1-5
d_gene: TRBD1
abundance: -
v_gene: TRBV6-1
CDR3aa: CASRGETGWTQPQHF
CDR3nt: TGTGCCAGCAGGGGGGAGACAGGGTGGACTCAGCCCCAGCATTTT

j_gene: TRBJ2-3
d_gene: TRBD2
abundance: -
v_gene: TRBV7-2
CDR3aa: CASSLGGISTDTQYF
CDR3nt: TGTGCCAGCAGCCTCGGGGGGATAAGCACAGATACGCAGTATTTT

j_gene: TRBJ1-5
d_gene: -
abundance: -
v_gene: TRBV28
CDR3aa: CASSPHRVRSNQPQHF
CDR3nt: TGTGCCAGCAGTCCACACAGGGTAAGGAGCAATCAGCCCCAGCATTTT